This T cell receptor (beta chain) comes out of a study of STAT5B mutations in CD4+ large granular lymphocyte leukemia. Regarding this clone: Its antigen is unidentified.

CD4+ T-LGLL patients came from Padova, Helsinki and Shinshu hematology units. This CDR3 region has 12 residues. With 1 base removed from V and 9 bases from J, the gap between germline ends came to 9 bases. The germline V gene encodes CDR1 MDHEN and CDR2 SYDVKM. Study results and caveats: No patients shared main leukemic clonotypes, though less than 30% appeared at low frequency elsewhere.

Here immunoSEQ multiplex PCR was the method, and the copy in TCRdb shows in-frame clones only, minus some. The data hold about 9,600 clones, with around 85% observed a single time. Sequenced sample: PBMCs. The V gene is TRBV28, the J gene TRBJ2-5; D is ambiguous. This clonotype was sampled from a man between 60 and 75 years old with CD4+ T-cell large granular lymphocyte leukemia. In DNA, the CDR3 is TGTGCCAGCAGTTTATTCGATGGGTCCCAGTACTTC. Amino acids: CASSLFDGSQYF.